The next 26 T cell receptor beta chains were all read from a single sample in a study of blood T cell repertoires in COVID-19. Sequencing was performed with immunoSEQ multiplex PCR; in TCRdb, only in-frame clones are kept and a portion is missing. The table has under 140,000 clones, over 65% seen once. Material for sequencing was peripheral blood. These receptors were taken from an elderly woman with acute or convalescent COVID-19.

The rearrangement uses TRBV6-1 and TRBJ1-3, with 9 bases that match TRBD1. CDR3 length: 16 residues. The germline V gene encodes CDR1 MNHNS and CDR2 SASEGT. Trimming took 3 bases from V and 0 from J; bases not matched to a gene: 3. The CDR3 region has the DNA TGTGCCAGCAGTGATTCGACAGGGGGCTCTGGAAACACCATATATTTT. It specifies CASSDSTGGSGNTIYF.

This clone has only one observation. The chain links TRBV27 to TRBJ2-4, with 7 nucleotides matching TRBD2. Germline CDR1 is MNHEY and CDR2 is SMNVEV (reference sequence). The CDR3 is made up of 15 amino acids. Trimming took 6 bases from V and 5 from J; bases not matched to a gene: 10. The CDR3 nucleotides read TGTGCCAGCAGGAAGGGGAGGGGTAGCGAAAACATTCAGTACTTC. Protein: CASRKGRGSENIQYF.

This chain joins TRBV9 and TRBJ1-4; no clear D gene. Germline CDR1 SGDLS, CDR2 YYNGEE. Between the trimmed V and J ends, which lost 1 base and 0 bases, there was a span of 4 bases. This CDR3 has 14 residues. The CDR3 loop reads CASSVQATNEKLFF. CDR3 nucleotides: TGTGCCAGCAGCGTACAGGCAACTAATGAAAAACTGTTTTTT. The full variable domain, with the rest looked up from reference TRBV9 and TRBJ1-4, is DSGVTQTPKHLITATGQRVTLRCSPRSGDLSVYWYQQSLDQGLQFLIQYYNGEERAKGNILERFSAQQFPDLHSELNLSSLELGDSALYFCASSVQATNEKLFFGSGTQLSVL.

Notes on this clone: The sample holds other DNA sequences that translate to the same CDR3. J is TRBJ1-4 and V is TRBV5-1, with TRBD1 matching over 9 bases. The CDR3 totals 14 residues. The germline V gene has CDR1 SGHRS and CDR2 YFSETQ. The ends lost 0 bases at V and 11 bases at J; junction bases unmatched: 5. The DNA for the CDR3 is TGCGCCAGCAGCTTGGCCGGGGACAGGGAGAAACTGTTTTTT. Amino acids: CASSLAGDREKLFF.

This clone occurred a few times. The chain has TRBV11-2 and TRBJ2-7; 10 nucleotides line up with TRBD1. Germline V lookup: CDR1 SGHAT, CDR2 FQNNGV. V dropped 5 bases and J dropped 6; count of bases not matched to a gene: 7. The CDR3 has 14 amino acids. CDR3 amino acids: CASSLGTGAVEQYF. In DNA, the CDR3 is TGTGCCAGCAGCCTCGGGACAGGGGCGGTCGAGCAGTACTTC.

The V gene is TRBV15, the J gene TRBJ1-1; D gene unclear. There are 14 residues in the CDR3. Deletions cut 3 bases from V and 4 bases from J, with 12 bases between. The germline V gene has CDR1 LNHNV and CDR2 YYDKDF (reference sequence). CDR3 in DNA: TGTGCCACCAGCAGGGGCGCTGTCGGCACTGAAGCTTTCTTT. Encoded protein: CATSRGAVGTEAFF.

CDR3: CASSYSRLAGQETQYF. DNA of the CDR3: TGTGCCAGCAGTTACTCGCGTTTGGCGGGGCAAGAGACCCAGTACTTC. The genes are TRBV6-5 and TRBJ2-5, with a tentative D call TRBD2 (6 bases). This CDR3 region has 16 residues. V was shortened by 0 bases and J by 2 bases, with 13 bases between the two germline ends. Per the germline V gene, CDR1 is MNHEY and CDR2 is SVGAGI.

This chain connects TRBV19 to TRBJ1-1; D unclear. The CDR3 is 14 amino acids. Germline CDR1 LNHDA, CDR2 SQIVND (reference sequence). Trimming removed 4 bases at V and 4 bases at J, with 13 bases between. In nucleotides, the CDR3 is TGTGCCAGTAGTAATCGGGGTGACGGCACTGAAGCTTTCTTT. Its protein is CASSNRGDGTEAFF.

The CDR3 spells CASRDRFENYSNQPQHF. CDR3 coding DNA: TGTGCCAGCAGGGACAGATTCGAAAACTATAGCAATCAGCCCCAGCATTTT. The rearrangement joins TRBV6-4 to TRBJ1-5; a weak D match, TRBD1 (6 bases). From germline, CDR1 is MRHNA and CDR2 SNTAGT. CDR3 size: 17 residues. V lost 6 bases and J 0 bases, leaving 18 bases between the germline ends.

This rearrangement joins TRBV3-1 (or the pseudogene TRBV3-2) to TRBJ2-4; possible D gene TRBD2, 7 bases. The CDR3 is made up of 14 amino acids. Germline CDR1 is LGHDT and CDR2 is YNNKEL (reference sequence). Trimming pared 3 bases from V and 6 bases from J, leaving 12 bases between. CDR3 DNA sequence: TGTGCCAGCAGCCAGCAGGCGGGGGCAAACATTCAGTACTTC. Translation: CASSQQAGANIQYF.

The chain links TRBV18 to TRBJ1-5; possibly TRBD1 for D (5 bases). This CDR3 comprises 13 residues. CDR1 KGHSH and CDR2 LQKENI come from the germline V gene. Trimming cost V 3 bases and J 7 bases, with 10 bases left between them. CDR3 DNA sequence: TGTGCCAGCTCACCGCAAGGGGAACAGCCCCAGCATTTT. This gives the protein CASSPQGEQPQHF. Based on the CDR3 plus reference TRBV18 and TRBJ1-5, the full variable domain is NAGVMQNPRHLVRRRGQEARLRCSPMKGHSHVYWYRQLPEEGLKFMVYLQKENIIDESGMPKERFSAEFPKEGPSILRIQQVVRGDSAAYFCASSPQGEQPQHFGDGTRLSIL.

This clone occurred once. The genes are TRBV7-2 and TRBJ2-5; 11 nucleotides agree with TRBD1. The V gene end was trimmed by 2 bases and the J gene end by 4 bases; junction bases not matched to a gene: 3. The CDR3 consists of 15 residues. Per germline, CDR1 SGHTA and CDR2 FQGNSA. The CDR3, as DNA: TGTGCCAGCAGCTTAAGGACAGGGGGCGCAGAGACCCAGTACTTC. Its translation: CASSLRTGGAETQYF.

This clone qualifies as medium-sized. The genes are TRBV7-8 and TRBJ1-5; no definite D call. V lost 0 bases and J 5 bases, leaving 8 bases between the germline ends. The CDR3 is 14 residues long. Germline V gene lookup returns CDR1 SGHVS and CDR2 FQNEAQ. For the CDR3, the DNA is TGTGCCAGCAGCTTAGCTTCGGCGGATCAGCCCCAGCATTTT. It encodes CASSLASADQPQHF.

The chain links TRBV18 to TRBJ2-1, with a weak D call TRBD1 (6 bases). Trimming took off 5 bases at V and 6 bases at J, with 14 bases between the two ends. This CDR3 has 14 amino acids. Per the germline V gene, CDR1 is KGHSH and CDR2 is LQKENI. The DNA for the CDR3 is TGTGCCAGCTCAGGACGACAGGACCTCAATGAGCAGTTCTTC. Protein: CASSGRQDLNEQFF.

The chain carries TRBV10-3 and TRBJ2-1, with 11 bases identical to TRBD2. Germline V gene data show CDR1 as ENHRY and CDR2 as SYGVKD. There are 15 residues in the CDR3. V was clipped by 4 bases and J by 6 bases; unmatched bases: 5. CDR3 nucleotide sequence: TGTGCCATCAGTGGAAGGACTAGCGGGCTCAATGAGCAGTTCTTC. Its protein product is CAISGRTSGLNEQFF.

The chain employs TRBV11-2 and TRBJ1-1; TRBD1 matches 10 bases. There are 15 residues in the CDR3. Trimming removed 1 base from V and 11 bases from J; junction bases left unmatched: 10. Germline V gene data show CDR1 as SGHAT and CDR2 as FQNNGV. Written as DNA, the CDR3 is TGTGCCAGCAGCTTAGCGGTGACAGGGGGCTTTCGCGCTTTCTTT. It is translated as CASSLAVTGGFRAFF.

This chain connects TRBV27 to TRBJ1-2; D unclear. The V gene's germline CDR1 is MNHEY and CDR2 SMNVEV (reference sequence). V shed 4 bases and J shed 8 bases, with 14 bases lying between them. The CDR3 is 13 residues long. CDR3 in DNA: TGTGCCAGCAGTTCCCAAAGAACTATGGGCTACACCTTC. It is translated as CASSSQRTMGYTF.

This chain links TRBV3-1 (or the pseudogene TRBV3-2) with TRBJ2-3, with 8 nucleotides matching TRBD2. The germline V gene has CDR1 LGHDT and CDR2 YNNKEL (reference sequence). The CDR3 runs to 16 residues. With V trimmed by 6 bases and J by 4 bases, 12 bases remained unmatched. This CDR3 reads CASSLSGTRGADTQYF. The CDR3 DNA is TGTGCCAGCAGTCTTTCCGGGACTAGAGGGGCAGATACGCAGTATTTT.

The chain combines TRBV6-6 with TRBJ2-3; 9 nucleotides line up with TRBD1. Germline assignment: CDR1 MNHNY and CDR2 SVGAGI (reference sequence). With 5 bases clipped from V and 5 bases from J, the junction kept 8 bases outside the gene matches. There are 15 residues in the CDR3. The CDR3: CASSDNRGPGDTQYF. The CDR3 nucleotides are TGTGCCAGCAGTGACAACAGGGGGCCAGGAGATACGCAGTATTTT.

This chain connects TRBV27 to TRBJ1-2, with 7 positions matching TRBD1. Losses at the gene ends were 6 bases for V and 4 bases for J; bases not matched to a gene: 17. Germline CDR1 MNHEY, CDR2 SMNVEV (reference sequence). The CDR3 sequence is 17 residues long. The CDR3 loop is CASSFVPLGDSAYGYTF. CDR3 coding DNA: TGTGCCAGCAGCTTTGTCCCCCTAGGGGACAGCGCCTATGGCTACACCTTC.

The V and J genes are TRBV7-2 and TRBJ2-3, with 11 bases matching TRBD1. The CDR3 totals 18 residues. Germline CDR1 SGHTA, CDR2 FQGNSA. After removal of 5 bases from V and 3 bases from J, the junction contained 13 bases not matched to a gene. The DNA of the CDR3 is TGTGCCAGCAGCCGTAACCCGGACAGGGGGCGAGAGACAGATACGCAGTATTTT. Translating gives CASSRNPDRGRETDTQYF. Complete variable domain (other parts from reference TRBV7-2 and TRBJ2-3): GAGVSQSPSNKVTEKGKDVELRCDPISGHTALYWYRQSLGQGLEFLIYFQGNSAPDKSGLPSDRFSAERTGGSVSTLTIQRTQQEDSAVYLCASSRNPDRGRETDTQYFGPGTRLTVL.

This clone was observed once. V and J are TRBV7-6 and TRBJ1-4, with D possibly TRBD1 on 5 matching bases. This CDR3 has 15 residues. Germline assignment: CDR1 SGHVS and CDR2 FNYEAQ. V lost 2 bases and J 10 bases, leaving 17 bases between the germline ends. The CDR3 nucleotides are TGTGCCAGCAGCTTAAATGCGGGGACGCAGGGAAAACTGTTTTTT. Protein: CASSLNAGTQGKLFF.

The CDR3 sequence is CASNAGTGGPQPQHF. The CDR3 DNA is TGTGCCAGCAATGCCGGGACAGGGGGCCCCCAGCCCCAGCATTTT. The chain recombines TRBV7-2 with TRBJ1-5, with TRBD1 matching over 12 bases. This CDR3 has 15 residues. J gave up 7 bases and V 7 bases, and 8 bases lay outside the gene matches. CDR1 is SGHTA and CDR2 is FQGNSA in the germline V gene. Complete variable domain (other parts from reference TRBV7-2 and TRBJ1-5): GAGVSQSPSNKVTEKGKDVELRCDPISGHTALYWYRQSLGQGLEFLIYFQGNSAPDKSGLPSDRFSAERTGGSVSTLTIQRTQQEDSAVYLCASNAGTGGPQPQHFGDGTRLSIL.

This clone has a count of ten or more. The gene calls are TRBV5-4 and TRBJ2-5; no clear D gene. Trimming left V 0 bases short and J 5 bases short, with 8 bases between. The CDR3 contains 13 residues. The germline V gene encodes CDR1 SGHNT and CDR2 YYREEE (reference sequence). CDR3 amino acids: CASSLAPPETQYF. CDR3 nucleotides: TGTGCCAGCAGCTTGGCCCCTCCGGAGACCCAGTACTTC. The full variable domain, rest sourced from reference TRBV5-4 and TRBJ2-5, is ETGVTQSPTHLIKTRGQQVTLRCSSQSGHNTVSWYQQALGQGPQFIFQYYREEENGRGNFPPRFSGLQFPNYSSELNVNALELDDSALYLCASSLAPPETQYFGPGTRLLVL.

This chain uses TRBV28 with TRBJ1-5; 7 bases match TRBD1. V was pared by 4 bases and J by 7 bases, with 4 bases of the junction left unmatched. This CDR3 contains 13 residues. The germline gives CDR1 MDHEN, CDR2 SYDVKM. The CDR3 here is CASSSGQQQPQHF. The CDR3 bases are TGTGCCAGCAGTTCGGGACAGCAACAGCCCCAGCATTTT.

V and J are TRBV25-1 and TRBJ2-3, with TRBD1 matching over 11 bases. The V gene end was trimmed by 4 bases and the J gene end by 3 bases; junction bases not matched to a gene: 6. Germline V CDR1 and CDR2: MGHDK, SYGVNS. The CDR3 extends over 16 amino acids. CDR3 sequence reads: CASSAWTGGMTDTQYF. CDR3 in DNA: TGTGCCAGCAGTGCTTGGACAGGGGGCATGACAGATACGCAGTATTTT.